The sample holds a few counts of the clone carrying this T cell receptor (beta chain). TCRdb fed the 5' RACE reads into MiXCR, producing one record per CDR3 protein. This repertoire shows 10,000 to 11,000 distinct CDR3 sequences, approximately 25% found once; its top ten account for less than 40%. The data derive from a study of spatial heterogeneity in lung cancer. With 5 bases removed from V and 2 bases from J, the gap between germline ends came to 14 bases. Germline V gene sequence: CDR1 DFQATT, CDR2 SNEGSKA (reference sequence). The CDR3 is 14 amino acids. Sample time point: sample taken at primary tumor resection. The sequenced material consisted of unsorted whole RNA from tumor, nontumor lung or frozen PBMC.

The source is a female donor with early-stage non-small cell lung cancer. The starting material was PBMCs, obtained at surgery. The chain carries TRBV20-1 and TRBJ2-3; D is possibly TRBD1 (6 bases). This CDR3 is CSAVQGEVTDTQYF. The CDR3 DNA follows: TGCAGTGCTGTACAGGGAGAAGTCACAGATACGCAGTATTTT.